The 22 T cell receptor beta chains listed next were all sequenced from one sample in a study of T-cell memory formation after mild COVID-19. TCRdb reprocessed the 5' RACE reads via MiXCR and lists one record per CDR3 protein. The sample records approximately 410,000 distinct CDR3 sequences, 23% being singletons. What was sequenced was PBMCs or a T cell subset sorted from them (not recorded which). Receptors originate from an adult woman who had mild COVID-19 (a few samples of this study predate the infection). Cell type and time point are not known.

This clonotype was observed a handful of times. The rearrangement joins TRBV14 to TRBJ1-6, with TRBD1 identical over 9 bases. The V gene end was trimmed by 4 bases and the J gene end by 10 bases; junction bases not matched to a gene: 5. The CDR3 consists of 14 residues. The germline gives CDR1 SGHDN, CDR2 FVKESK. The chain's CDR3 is CASSPGQGWSPLHF. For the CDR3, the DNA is TGTGCCAGCAGCCCCGGACAGGGGTGGTCACCCCTCCACTTT.

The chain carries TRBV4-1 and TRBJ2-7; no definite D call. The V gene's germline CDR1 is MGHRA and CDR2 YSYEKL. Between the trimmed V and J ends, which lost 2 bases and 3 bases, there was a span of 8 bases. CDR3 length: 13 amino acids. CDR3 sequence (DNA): TGCGCCAGCAGCCAACAACTGGACTACGAGCAGTACTTC. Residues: CASSQQLDYEQYF.

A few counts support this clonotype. The CDR3 loop is CASSLRGQGRSPLHF. CDR3 DNA: TGTGCCAGCAGCTTGCGGGGACAGGGAAGGTCACCCCTCCACTTT. This chain links TRBV5-6 with TRBJ1-6; 9 bases align to TRBD1. With 1 base clipped from V and 10 bases from J, the junction kept 6 bases outside the gene matches. CDR1 SGHDT and CDR2 YYEEEE come from the germline V gene. The CDR3 contains 15 residues.

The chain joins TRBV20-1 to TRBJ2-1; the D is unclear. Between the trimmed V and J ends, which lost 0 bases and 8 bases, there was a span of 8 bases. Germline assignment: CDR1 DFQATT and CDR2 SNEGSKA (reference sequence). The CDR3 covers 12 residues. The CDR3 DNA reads TGCAGTGCTAGAGAGGGATTCGATGAGCAGTTCTTC. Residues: CSAREGFDEQFF.

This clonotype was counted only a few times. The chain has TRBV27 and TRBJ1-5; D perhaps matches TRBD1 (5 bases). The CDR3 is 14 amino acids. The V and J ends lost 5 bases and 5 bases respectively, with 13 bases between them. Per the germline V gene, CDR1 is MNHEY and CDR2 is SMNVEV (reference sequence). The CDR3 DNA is TGTGCCAGCAGTCTTTCAGGGCACTATCAGCCCCAGCATTTT. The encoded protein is CASSLSGHYQPQHF.

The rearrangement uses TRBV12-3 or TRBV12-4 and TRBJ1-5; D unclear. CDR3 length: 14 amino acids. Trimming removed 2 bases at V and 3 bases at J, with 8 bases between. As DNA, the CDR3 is TGTGCCAGCAGTTTACCGAGGGACAATCAGCCCCAGCATTTT. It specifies CASSLPRDNQPQHF.

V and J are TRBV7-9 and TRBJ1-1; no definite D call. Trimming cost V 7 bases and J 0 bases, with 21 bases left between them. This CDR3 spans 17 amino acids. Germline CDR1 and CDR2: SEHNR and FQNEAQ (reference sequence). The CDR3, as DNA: TGTGCCAGCACCCCCTCGGGCACCGCCGGATTGAACACTGAAGCTTTCTTT. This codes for CASTPSGTAGLNTEAFF.

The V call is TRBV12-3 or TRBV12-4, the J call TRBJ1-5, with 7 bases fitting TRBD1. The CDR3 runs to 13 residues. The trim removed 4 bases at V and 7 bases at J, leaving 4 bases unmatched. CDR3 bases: TGTGCCAGCAGTTGGGACAGCCTACAGCCCCAGCATTTT. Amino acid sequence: CASSWDSLQPQHF.

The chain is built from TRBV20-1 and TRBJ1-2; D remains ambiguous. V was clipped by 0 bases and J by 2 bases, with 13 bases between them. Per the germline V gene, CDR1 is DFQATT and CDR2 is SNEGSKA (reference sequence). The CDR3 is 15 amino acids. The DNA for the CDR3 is TGCAGTGCTAGAGAAGAGATAAAATTAAACTATGGCTACACCTTC. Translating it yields CSAREEIKLNYGYTF.

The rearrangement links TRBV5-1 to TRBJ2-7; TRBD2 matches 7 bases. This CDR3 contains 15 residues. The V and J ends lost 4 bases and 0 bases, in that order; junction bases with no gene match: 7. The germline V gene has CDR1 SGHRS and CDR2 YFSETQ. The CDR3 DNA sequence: TGCGCCAGCAGCATCACTAGCGCCCCCTCCTACGAGCAGTACTTC. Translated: CASSITSAPSYEQYF.

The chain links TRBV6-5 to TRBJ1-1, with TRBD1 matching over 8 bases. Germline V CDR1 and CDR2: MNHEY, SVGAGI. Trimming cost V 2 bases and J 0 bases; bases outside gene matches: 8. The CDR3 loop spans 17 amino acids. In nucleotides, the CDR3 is TGTGCCAGCAGTTACGGACAGGGACAAGTATTGAACACTGAAGCTTTCTTT. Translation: CASSYGQGQVLNTEAFF.

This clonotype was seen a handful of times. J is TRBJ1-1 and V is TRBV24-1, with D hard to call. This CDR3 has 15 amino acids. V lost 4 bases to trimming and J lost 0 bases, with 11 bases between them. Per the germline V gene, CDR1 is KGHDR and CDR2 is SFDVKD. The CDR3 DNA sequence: TGTGCCACCAGTGACCCGGCCGGAATGAACACTGAAGCTTTCTTT. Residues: CATSDPAGMNTEAFF.

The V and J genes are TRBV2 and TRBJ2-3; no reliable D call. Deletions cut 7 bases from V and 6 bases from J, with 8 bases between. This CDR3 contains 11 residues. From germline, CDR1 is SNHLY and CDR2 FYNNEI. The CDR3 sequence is CASTKGDTQYF. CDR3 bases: TGTGCCAGCACCAAGGGCGATACGCAGTATTTT.

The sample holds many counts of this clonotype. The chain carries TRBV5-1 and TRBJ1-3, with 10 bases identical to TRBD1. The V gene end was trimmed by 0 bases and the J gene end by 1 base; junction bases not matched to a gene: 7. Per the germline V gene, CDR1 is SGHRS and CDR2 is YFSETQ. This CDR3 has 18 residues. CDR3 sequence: CASSLGQGAARSGNTIYF. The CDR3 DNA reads TGCGCCAGCAGCTTGGGACAGGGGGCTGCACGGTCTGGAAACACCATATATTTT.

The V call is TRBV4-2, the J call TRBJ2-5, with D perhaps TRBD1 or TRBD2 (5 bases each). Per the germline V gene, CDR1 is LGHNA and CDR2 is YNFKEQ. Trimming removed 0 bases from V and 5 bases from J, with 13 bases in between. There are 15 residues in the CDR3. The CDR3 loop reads CASSQDSGREETQYF. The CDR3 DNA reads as TGTGCCAGCAGCCAAGACTCGGGGCGAGAGGAGACCCAGTACTTC.

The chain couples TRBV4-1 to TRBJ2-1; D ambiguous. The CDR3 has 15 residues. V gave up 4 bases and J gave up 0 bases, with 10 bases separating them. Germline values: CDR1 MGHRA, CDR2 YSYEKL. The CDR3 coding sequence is TGCGCCAGCAGCCCTTTTGGAGTCTCCTACAATGAGCAGTTCTTC. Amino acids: CASSPFGVSYNEQFF.

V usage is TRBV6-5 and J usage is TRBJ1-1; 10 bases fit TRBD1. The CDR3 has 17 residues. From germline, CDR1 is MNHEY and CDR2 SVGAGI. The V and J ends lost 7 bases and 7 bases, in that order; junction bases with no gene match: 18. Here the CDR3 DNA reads TGTGCCAGCAACCCCTCGCCGGGACAGGGGAACCGGATTGAAGCTTTCTTT. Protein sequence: CASNPSPGQGNRIEAFF.

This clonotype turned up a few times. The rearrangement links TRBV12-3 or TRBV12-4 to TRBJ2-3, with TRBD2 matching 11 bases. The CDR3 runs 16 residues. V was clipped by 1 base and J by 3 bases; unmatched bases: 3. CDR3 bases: TGTGCCAGCAGTTTAGGTGTAGCGGGAGGGACAGATACGCAGTATTTT. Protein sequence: CASSLGVAGGTDTQYF.

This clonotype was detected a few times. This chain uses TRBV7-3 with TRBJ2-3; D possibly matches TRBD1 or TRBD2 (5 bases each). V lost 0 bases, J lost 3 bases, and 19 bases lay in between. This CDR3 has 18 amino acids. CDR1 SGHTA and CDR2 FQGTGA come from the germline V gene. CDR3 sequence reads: CASSLTPFARGWTDTQYF. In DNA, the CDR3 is TGTGCCAGCAGCTTAACCCCCTTTGCGAGGGGATGGACAGATACGCAGTATTTT.

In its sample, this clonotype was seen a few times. CDR3 sequence reads: CASSVAGGTPYEQYF. In DNA, the CDR3 is TGTGCCAGCAGCGTAGCGGGAGGGACGCCCTACGAGCAGTACTTC. The genes are TRBV9 and TRBJ2-7; 8 bases fit TRBD2. Germline CDR1 SGDLS, CDR2 YYNGEE. This CDR3 is 15 amino acids long. J lost 2 bases, V lost 0 bases, and 4 bases had no gene match.

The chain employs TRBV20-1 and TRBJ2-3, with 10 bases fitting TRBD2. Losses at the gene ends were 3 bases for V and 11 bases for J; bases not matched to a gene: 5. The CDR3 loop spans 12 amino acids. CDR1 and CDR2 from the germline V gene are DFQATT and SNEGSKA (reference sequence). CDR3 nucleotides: TGCAGTGCTAGGAGCGGGGGGGAAGAGCAGTATTTT. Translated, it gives CSARSGGEEQYF.

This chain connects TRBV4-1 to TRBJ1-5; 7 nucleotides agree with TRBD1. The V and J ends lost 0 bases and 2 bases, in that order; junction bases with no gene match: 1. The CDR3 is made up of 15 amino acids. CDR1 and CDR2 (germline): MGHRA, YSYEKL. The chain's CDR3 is CASSQDGQGNQPQHF. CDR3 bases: TGCGCCAGCAGCCAAGATGGACAGGGCAATCAGCCCCAGCATTTT.